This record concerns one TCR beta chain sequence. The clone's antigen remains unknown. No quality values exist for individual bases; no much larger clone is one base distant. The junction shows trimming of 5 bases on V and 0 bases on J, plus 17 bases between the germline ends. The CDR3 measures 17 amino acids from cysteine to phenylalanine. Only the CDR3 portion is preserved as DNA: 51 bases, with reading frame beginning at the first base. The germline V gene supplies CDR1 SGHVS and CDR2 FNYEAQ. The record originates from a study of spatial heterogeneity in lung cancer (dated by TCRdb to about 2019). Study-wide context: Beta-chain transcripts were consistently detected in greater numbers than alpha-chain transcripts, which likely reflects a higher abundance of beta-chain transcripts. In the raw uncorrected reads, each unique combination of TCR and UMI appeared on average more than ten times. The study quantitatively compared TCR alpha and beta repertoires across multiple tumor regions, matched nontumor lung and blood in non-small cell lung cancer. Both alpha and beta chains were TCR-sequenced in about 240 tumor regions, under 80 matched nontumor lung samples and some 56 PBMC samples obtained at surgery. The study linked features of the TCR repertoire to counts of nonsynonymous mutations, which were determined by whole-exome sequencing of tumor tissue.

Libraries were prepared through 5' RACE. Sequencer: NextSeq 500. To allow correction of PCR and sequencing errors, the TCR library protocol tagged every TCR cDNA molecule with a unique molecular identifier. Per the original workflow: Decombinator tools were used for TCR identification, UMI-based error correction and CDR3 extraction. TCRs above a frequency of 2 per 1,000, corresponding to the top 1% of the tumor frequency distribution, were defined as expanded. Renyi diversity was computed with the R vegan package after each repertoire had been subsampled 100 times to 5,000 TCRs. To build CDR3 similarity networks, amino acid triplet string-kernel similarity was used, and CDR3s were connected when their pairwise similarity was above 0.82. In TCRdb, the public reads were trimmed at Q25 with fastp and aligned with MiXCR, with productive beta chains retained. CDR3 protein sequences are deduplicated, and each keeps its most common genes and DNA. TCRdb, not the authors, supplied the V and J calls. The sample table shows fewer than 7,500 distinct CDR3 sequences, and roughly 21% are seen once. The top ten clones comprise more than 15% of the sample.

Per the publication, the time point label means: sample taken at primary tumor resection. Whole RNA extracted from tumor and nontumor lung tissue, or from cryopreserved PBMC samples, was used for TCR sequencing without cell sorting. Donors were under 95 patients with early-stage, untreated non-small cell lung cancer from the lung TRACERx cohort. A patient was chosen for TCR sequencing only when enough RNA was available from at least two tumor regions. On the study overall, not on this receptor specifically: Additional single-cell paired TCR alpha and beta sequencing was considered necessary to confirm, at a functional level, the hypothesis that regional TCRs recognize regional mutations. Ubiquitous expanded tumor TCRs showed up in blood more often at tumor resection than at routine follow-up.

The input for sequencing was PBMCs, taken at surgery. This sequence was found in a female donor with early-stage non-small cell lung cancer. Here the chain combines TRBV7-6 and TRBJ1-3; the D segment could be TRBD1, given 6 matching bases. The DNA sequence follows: TGTGCCAGCAGCCTCCGGACAGCCGACCTCTCTGGAAACACCATATATTTT. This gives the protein CASSLRTADLSGNTIYF.